The 24 T cell receptor beta chains below were found in one sample sequenced in a study of blood T cells in healthy people across ages. Primed by a sample-barcoded 5' primer and a J-beta primer mix, a second PCR proceeded for about 6 to 11 cycles. TCRdb used MiXCR to reprocess the 5' RACE reads, holding one entry per CDR3 protein. The sample holds more than 600,000 distinct CDR3 sequences, just under 25% seen once. These data also formed part of another study, on T cells of mothers and their children.

The sequenced material came from blood. The receptors originated from a boy between 10 and 17 years old in good health.

The chain couples TRBV7-2 to TRBJ2-2, with 11 bases that match TRBD2. The CDR3 consists of 17 residues. CDR1 is SGHTA, CDR2 FQGNSA, per germline. V dropped 1 base and J dropped 7; count of bases not matched to a gene: 8. The CDR3 coding sequence is TGTGCCAGCAGCTTAGATTTGCTAGCGGGGGGAATCGGGGAGCTGTTTTTT. Amino acid sequence: CASSLDLLAGGIGELFF. Variable domain in full (rest from reference TRBV7-2 and TRBJ2-2): GAGVSQSPSNKVTEKGKDVELRCDPISGHTALYWYRQSLGQGLEFLIYFQGNSAPDKSGLPSDRFSAERTGGSVSTLTIQRTQQEDSAVYLCASSLDLLAGGIGELFFGEGSRLTVL.

The chain combines TRBV6-1 with TRBJ1-1; D unclear. The CDR3 covers 14 residues. The V gene lost 3 bases and the J gene lost 1 base, with 9 bases spanning the gap. The germline V gene has CDR1 MNHNS and CDR2 SASEGT. The CDR3 is CASSEVSRNTEAFF. The CDR3 DNA sequence: TGTGCCAGCAGTGAGGTTTCCAGGAACACTGAAGCTTTCTTT.

This clonotype showed up just a few times. The rearrangement uses TRBV5-1 and TRBJ2-2; 8 bases agree with TRBD1. Per germline, CDR1 SGHRS and CDR2 YFSETQ. This CDR3 contains 15 residues. Germline trimming cut 5 bases from V and 2 bases from J; bases unmatched to any gene: 5. Here the CDR3 reads CASSGTGDNTGELFF. In DNA, the CDR3 is TGCGCCAGCAGTGGGACAGGCGATAACACCGGGGAGCTGTTTTTT.

V is TRBV20-1 and J is TRBJ2-5; 8 nucleotides match TRBD1. The tail of the sequence fits TRBJ2-7 better, so the J call may be wrong. CDR1 is DFQATT, CDR2 SNEGSKA, per germline (reference sequence). CDR3 size: 14 residues. Here the CDR3 DNA reads TGCAGTGCTCCCCGACAGGGGTCGCCCTACGAGCAGTACTTC. Amino acids: CSAPRQGSPYEQYF.

This clonotype was detected only a few times. V is TRBV4-1 and J is TRBJ2-3; 7 bases align to TRBD1. The ends lost 3 bases at V and 1 base at J; junction bases unmatched: 10. Germline V gene lookup returns CDR1 MGHRA and CDR2 YSYEKL. This CDR3 contains 17 residues. This CDR3 reads CASSQTKGGIGTDTQYF. The CDR3 nucleotides are TGCGCCAGCAGCCAGACGAAAGGGGGCATCGGCACAGATACGCAGTATTTT.

The chain is built from TRBV20-1 and TRBJ2-1; TRBD2 matches 9 bases. Germline loops: CDR1 DFQATT, CDR2 SNEGSKA (reference sequence). With 1 base clipped from V and 10 bases from J, the junction kept 8 bases outside the gene matches. The CDR3 covers 14 residues. The CDR3 reads CSARGGGTSTEQFF. CDR3 DNA: TGCAGTGCTAGAGGCGGGGGGACTAGCACCGAGCAGTTCTTC.

V gene TRBV9 combines with J gene TRBJ2-5; possible D gene TRBD2, 7 bases. Gene TRBJ2-7 matches the end of the DNA better, so the J call may be wrong. This CDR3 has 16 residues. From germline, CDR1 is SGDLS and CDR2 YYNGEE. The CDR3 loop reads CASSAGGGHESYEQYF. The CDR3 DNA sequence: TGTGCCAGCAGCGCTGGGGGGGGACACGAGTCCTACGAGCAGTACTTC.

This clonotype has just a few counts. The chain recombines TRBV25-1 with TRBJ2-7; TRBD2 is a possible D gene (6 bases). Germline V gene sequence: CDR1 MGHDK, CDR2 SYGVNS. The V and J ends lost 1 base and 4 bases respectively, with 11 bases between them. The CDR3 length is 14 residues. CDR3 sequence (DNA): TGTGCCAGCAGTGAATCGGGACTCCTTTACGAGCAGTACTTC. It translates to CASSESGLLYEQYF.

Concerning this clonotype: The junction shows a germline mismatch at one end, possibly a read error. V is TRBV10-3 and J is TRBJ2-3; D is possibly TRBD1 (6 bases). Germline V gene lookup returns CDR1 ENHRY and CDR2 SYGVKD. CDR3 length: 17 residues. The CDR3 DNA follows: TGTGCCATTAGTGACCCGGACAGCACCACGCTCCGGGATACGCAGTATTTT. Protein sequence: CAISDPDSTTLRDTQYF.

This clonotype was counted many times. The chain has TRBV7-6 and TRBJ2-5; D not certain. V gave up 5 bases and J gave up 1 base, with 5 bases separating them. The CDR3 sequence is 12 residues long. Germline-derived CDR1 and CDR2 are SGHVS and FNYEAQ. CDR3 amino acids: CASSRIQETQYF. DNA of the CDR3: TGTGCCAGCAGCAGGATCCAAGAGACCCAGTACTTC.

This rearrangement joins TRBV12-3 or TRBV12-4 to TRBJ2-3; maybe TRBD1 (5 bases). V was shortened by 6 bases and J by 2 bases, with 15 bases between the two germline ends. The CDR3 totals 15 residues. The CDR3 loop reads CASSTLRVLTDTQYF. The CDR3 nucleotides are TGTGCCAGCAGCACTCTCAGGGTGCTCACAGATACGCAGTATTTT.

The chain uses TRBV2 and TRBJ2-7; TRBD2 matches at 12 bases. With 6 bases clipped from V and 9 bases from J, the junction kept 6 bases outside the gene matches. The CDR3 is 13 amino acids. The germline CDR1 and CDR2 sequences are SNHLY and FYNNEI. The CDR3 region is CASRTSGRRGQYF. The CDR3 nucleotides read TGTGCCAGCAGGACTAGCGGGAGAAGGGGGCAGTACTTC.

This clonotype was counted between two and nine times. The V and J genes are TRBV28 and TRBJ1-2; 10 positions agree with TRBD1. Germline CDR1 and CDR2: MDHEN and SYDVKM. This CDR3 comprises 13 residues. V lost 8 bases, J lost 8 bases, and 8 bases stayed unmatched. DNA of the CDR3: TGTGCCAGCTCCGGGACAGGGGTTGCCGGCTACACCTTC. As protein: CASSGTGVAGYTF.

There are many counts of this clonotype. This chain joins TRBV7-9 and TRBJ1-2; 7 nucleotides line up with TRBD1. The CDR3 is 13 residues long. Unmatched junction bases numbered 5, after V lost 4 bases and J lost 6 bases. Germline CDR1 is SEHNR and CDR2 is FQNEAQ (reference sequence). The CDR3, as DNA: TGTGCCAGCAGCTCGGAGGGGGCTGATGGCTACACCTTC. It encodes CASSSEGADGYTF.

The V gene is TRBV7-2, the J gene TRBJ2-1; TRBD2 might be the D (5 bases). This CDR3 region has 15 residues. The V gene lost 0 bases and the J gene lost 8 bases, with 14 bases spanning the gap. CDR1 and CDR2 (germline): SGHTA, FQGNSA. As DNA, the CDR3 is TGTGCCAGCAGCTTAGCCGTGGGAGCAGGCGATGAGCAGTTCTTC. Translated, it gives CASSLAVGAGDEQFF.

The V call is TRBV20-1, the J call TRBJ2-1; 9 nucleotides line up with TRBD2. This CDR3 has 15 amino acids. Germline values: CDR1 DFQATT, CDR2 SNEGSKA (reference sequence). V lost 3 bases, J lost 6 bases, and 9 bases stayed unmatched. CDR3 region: CSASRIAGAFNEQFF. CDR3 DNA sequence: TGCAGTGCTAGCCGTATAGCGGGGGCCTTCAATGAGCAGTTCTTC.

The chain employs TRBV20-1 and TRBJ2-7, with D hard to call. The CDR3 length is 14 residues. Germline CDR1 is DFQATT and CDR2 is SNEGSKA (reference sequence). V lost 1 base and J lost 1, with 11 bases in between. CDR3 residues: CSARGQDGSYEQYF. The CDR3 nucleotides are TGCAGTGCTAGAGGGCAGGACGGATCCTACGAGCAGTACTTC.

CDR3 nucleotide sequence: TGCAGTGCCCTCCGGGAACCTCCTGACGAGCAGTACTTC. It specifies CSALREPPDEQYF. The rearrangement links TRBV20-1 to TRBJ2-7, with D perhaps TRBD2 (5 bases). Trimming took 6 bases from V and 5 from J, leaving 17 bases between them. This CDR3 contains 13 residues. From germline, CDR1 is DFQATT and CDR2 SNEGSKA (reference sequence).

The genes are TRBV7-3 and TRBJ2-5, with 9 bases lining up with TRBD2. The closer fit of TRBJ2-1 to the DNA end suggests the J call may be wrong. Germline V lookup: CDR1 SGHTA, CDR2 FQGTGA. The CDR3 runs 13 residues. DNA of the CDR3: TGTGCCAGCAGAGGGACTAGCAAGGATGAGCAGTTCTTC. This gives the protein CASRGTSKDEQFF.

The chain combines TRBV7-2 with TRBJ2-3; 9 nucleotides line up with TRBD1. From germline, CDR1 is SGHTA and CDR2 FQGNSA. This CDR3 contains 16 residues. Trimming took 6 bases from V and 2 from J; bases not matched to a gene: 9. The CDR3 here is CASRPGGTGLTDTQYF. The CDR3 DNA sequence: TGTGCCAGCAGACCCGGGGGGACAGGGCTCACAGATACGCAGTATTTT. Based on the CDR3 plus reference TRBV7-2 and TRBJ2-3, the full variable domain is GAGVSQSPSNKVTEKGKDVELRCDPISGHTALYWYRQSLGQGLEFLIYFQGNSAPDKSGLPSDRFSAERTGGSVSTLTIQRTQQEDSAVYLCASRPGGTGLTDTQYFGPGTRLTVL.

The rearrangement uses TRBV10-3 and TRBJ1-4; possibly TRBD1 for D (5 bases). Germline V lookup: CDR1 ENHRY, CDR2 SYGVKD. CDR3 size: 15 residues. The V and J ends lost 10 bases and 0 bases respectively, with 15 bases between them. DNA of the CDR3: TGTGCCACCAGGGTTGGGACCACAACTAATGAAAAACTGTTTTTT. It specifies CATRVGTTTNEKLFF.

This clonotype was counted a few times. The rearrangement links TRBV7-9 to TRBJ2-5; the match to TRBD2 covers 7 bases. The CDR3 covers 15 residues. The germline CDR1 and CDR2 sequences are SEHNR and FQNEAQ (reference sequence). Trimming removed 2 bases from V and 1 base from J; junction bases left unmatched: 4. CDR3 sequence reads: CASSLRAGSQETQYF. The DNA for the CDR3 is TGTGCCAGCAGCTTAAGAGCGGGGTCCCAAGAGACCCAGTACTTC.

V usage is TRBV7-9 and J usage is TRBJ2-2; tentatively, D is TRBD2 (5 bases). This CDR3 has 17 residues. Germline CDR1 reads SEHNR; CDR2 reads FQNEAQ (reference sequence). Trimming removed 6 bases at V and 3 bases at J, with 20 bases between. The CDR3 sequence is CASRYINVGGHTGELFF. As DNA, the CDR3 is TGTGCCAGCAGATATATCAATGTTGGAGGCCACACCGGGGAGCTGTTTTTT. The full variable domain, with the rest looked up from reference TRBV7-9 and TRBJ2-2, is DTGVSQNPRHKITKRGQNVTFRCDPISEHNRLYWYRQTLGQGPEFLTYFQNEAQLEKSRLLSDRFSAERPKGSFSTLEIQRTEQGDSAMYLCASRYINVGGHTGELFFGEGSRLTVL.

This clonotype came up a few times. The CDR3 coding sequence is TGTGCCAGCAGCCAAGACGGGCAAGCGGTAGCGGAGACCCAGTACTTC. This translates into CASSQDGQAVAETQYF. The chain uses TRBV3-1 and TRBJ2-5, with D maybe TRBD2 (5 bases). Trimming pared 0 bases from V and 5 bases from J, leaving 16 bases between. This CDR3 region has 16 residues. Germline V gene data show CDR1 as LGHDT and CDR2 as YNNKEL (reference sequence).